The rows below give T cell receptor beta chains drawn from one sample of a study of cytomegalovirus exposure and HLA in healthy donors. The data were produced by immunoSEQ multiplex PCR, yet TCRdb's version contains in-frame clones alone and is incomplete. Altogether more than 100,000 clones are present, about 61% being singletons, with the ten largest covering about 2.6%. Sequencing input: PBMCs. Receptors were obtained from a woman aged 40 to 50 in good health and CMV-seronegative. Each CDR3 is given with its conserved first and last residue. D genes are given only for firm matches. Not every row has a clone size; where given, it reads once, few, many or a size class.

>TRBV4-3|TRBD2|few|TRBJ2-3
CASSQKVNLAGTDTQYF
TGCGCCAGCAGCCAAAAGGTAAACCTAGCGGGGACAGATACGCAGTATTTT
>TRBV27|.|few|TRBJ2-3
CASSSVPDTQYF
TGTGCCAGCAGTTCCGTCCCAGATACGCAGTATTTT
>TRBV10-3|TRBD1|few|TRBJ1-2
CAISEGGTGTIYGYTF
TGTGCCATCAGTGAGGGCGGGACAGGTACAATCTATGGCTACACCTTC
>TRBV5-1|.|few|TRBJ1-2
CASSLASGVEAGYTF
TGCGCCAGCAGCTTGGCCTCGGGGGTTGAAGCTGGCTACACCTTC
>TRBV19|.|.|TRBJ1-4
CASSRLVGGATNEKLFF
TGTGCCTCATCCCGCTTGGTAGGGGGTGCAACTAATGAAAAACTGTTTTTT
>TRBV15|.|few|TRBJ2-2
CATSPPGTGHGELFF
TGTGCCACCAGTCCGCCAGGCACAGGTCACGGGGAGCTGTTTTTT
>TRBV6-6|.|.|TRBJ1-2
CASSYGSATGGYTF
TGTGCCAGCAGTTACGGATCAGCGACAGGCGGCTACACCTTC
>TRBV11-2|TRBD1|.|TRBJ1-1
CASSLIRGLGTEAFF
TGTGCCAGCAGCCTCATCAGGGGGCTTGGCACTGAAGCTTTCTTT
>TRBV7-2|.|.|TRBJ2-7
CASSLQIGGSSYEQYF
TGTGCCAGCAGCTTACAAATCGGGGGAAGCTCCTACGAGCAGTACTTC
>TRBV27|.|once|TRBJ1-6
CASSLRENSPLHF
TGTGCCAGCAGTTTGAGGGAAAATTCACCCCTCCACTTT
>TRBV6-1|.|.|TRBJ2-7
CASSEGAHEQYF
TGTGCCAGCAGTGAAGGGGCACACGAGCAGTACTTC
>TRBV5-1|TRBD1|.|TRBJ1-1
CASSSTRTGRNTEAFF
TGCGCCAGCAGCTCGACCAGGACAGGACGGAACACTGAAGCTTTCTTT
>TRBV19|.|.|TRBJ2-1
CASSSGTASYNEQFF
TGTGCCAGTAGTTCCGGGACTGCTTCCTACAATGAGCAGTTCTTC
>TRBV7-9|.|.|TRBJ1-4
CASSLGSGANEKLFF
TGTGCCAGCAGCTTAGGTTCCGGGGCTAATGAAAAACTGTTTTTT
>TRBV7-7|.|.|TRBJ1-1
CASSHNRDTEAFF
TGTGCCAGCAGCCACAACAGGGACACTGAAGCTTTCTTT
>TRBV5-4|TRBD2|.|TRBJ2-1
CASSFTSGGANEQFF
TGTGCCAGCAGCTTTACTAGCGGGGGGGCCAATGAGCAGTTCTTC
>TRBV19|.|.|TRBJ1-1
CASSLTGPTEAFF
TGTGCCAGTAGTCTCACAGGGCCCACTGAAGCTTTCTTT
>TRBV5-4|.|once|TRBJ1-3
CASSLDSPISGNTIYF
TGTGCCAGCAGCTTGGACAGCCCGATCTCTGGAAACACCATATATTTT
>TRBV4-2|TRBD2|.|TRBJ2-7
CASSQEPAGGYEQYF
TGTGCCAGCAGCCAAGAACCAGCGGGGGGGTACGAGCAGTACTTC
>TRBV30|.|.|TRBJ1-5
CAWMRRGRGQPQHF
TGTGCCTGGATGAGGCGGGGAAGGGGTCAGCCCCAGCATTTT
>TRBV5-5|TRBD1|.|TRBJ1-2
CASSLGQGPAFGGYTF
TGTGCCAGCAGCTTGGGACAGGGACCCGCTTTTGGAGGCTACACCTTC
>TRBV2|.|.|TRBJ2-7
CASGADFSYEQYF
TGTGCCAGCGGGGCCGACTTTTCCTACGAGCAGTACTTC
>TRBV4-3|.|.|TRBJ1-2
CASSQGAYNYGGYTF
TGCGCCAGCAGCCAGGGGGCCTACAACTATGGCGGCTACACCTTC
>TRBV5-1|TRBD2|.|TRBJ2-2
CASSSSGTSGGNTGELFF
TGCGCCAGCAGCTCGTCCGGGACTAGCGGGGGGAATACCGGGGAGCTGTTTTTT
>TRBV6-1|.|few|TRBJ2-3
CASSGYYVDTQYF
TGTGCCAGCAGTGGCTACTACGTGGATACGCAGTATTTT
>TRBV7-2|.|.|TRBJ1-4
CASSPSDEKLFF
TGTGCCAGCAGTCCCTCTGATGAAAAACTGTTTTTT